This T cell receptor (beta chain) was identified during a study of CD8+ T cells in alopecia areata. For the study at large: Patients in the treated group were given tofacitinib by mouth, 5 to 10 mg twice a day. General study findings and limits: Clonality in lesional scalp, especially alopecia totalis/universalis, exceeded that of normal scalp.

It was cDNA, reverse transcribed from extracted RNA, that served as the sequencing template. Here immunoSEQ multiplex PCR was the method, and the copy in TCRdb shows in-frame clones only, minus some. Counted here are about 130,000 clones, about 57% occurring once; the ten biggest clones make up 4.5% to 5.5%. This clone was counted a few times. Its specificity is unknown. Obtained from alopecia areata patients were lesional scalp punch biopsies along with peripheral blood. This specimen consisted of CD4+ T cells sorted from blood, obtained at week 0. The source is a human donor with alopecia areata.

CDR3 region: CASSQRQGNEKLFF. CDR3 nucleotide sequence: TGTGCCAGCAGCCAACGACAGGGGAATGAAAAACTGTTTTTT. V and J are TRBV7-9 and TRBJ1-4; 8 positions match TRBD1. Trimming cost V 5 bases and J 5 bases; bases outside gene matches: 4. Germline V gene lookup returns CDR1 SEHNR and CDR2 FQNEAQ (reference sequence). The CDR3 consists of 14 residues.